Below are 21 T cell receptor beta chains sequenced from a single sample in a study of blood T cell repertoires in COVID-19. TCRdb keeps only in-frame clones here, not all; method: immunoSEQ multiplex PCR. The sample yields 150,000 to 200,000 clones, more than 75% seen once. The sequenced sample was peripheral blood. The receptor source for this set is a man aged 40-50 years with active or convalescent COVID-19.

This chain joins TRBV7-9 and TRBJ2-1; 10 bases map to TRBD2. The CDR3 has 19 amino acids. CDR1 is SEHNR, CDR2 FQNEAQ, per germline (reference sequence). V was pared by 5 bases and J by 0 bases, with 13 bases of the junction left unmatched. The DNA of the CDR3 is TGTGCCAGCAGCCCAACCGCCAGCGGGAGGGTAAGCTCCTACAATGAGCAGTTCTTC. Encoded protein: CASSPTASGRVSSYNEQFF.

The CDR3 coding sequence is TGTGCCAGCAGCCCTAGCGGGGGCGCGATCACAGATACGCAGTATTTT. Amino acid sequence: CASSPSGGAITDTQYF. The V and J genes are TRBV5-4 and TRBJ2-3; TRBD2 agrees at 10 bases. V lost 4 bases and J lost 2; bases outside the gene matches: 7. CDR1 and CDR2 (germline): SGHNT, YYREEE (reference sequence). The CDR3 has 16 amino acids.

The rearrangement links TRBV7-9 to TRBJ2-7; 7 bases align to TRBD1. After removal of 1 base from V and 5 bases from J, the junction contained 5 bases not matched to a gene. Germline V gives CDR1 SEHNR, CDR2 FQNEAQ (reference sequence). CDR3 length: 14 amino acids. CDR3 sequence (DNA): TGTGCCAGCAGCTTAGGGGGACAGTTCAACGAGCAGTACTTC. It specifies CASSLGGQFNEQYF.

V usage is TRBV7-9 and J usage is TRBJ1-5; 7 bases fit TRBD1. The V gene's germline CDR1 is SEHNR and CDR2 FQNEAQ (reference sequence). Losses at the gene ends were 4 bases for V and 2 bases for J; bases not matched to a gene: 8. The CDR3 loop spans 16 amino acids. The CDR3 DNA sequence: TGTGCCAGCAGCTCGGAGACAGGGCCTGGCAATCAGCCCCAGCATTTT. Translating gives CASSSETGPGNQPQHF.

CDR3 coding DNA: TGCAGCGTTATCATGACAGGGATGGACGGCTACACCTTC. Translated, it gives CSVIMTGMDGYTF. The rearrangement joins TRBV29-1 to TRBJ1-2; the match to TRBD1 covers 7 bases. V was clipped by 5 bases and J by 8 bases; unmatched bases: 11. The CDR3 is 13 amino acids. Germline V gene sequence: CDR1 SQVTM, CDR2 ANQGSEA.

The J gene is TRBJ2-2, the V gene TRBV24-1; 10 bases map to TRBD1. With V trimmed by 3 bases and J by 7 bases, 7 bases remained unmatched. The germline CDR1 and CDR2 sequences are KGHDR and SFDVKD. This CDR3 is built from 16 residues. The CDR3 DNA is TGTGCCACCAGTGATCCCGGACAGGGGGTGAGCGGGGAGCTGTTTTTT. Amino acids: CATSDPGQGVSGELFF.

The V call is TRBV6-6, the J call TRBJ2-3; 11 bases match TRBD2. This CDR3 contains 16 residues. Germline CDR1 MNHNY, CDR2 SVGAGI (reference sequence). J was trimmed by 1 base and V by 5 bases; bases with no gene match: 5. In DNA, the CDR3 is TGTGCCAGCAGTCGACTAGCGGGGATTCGCACAGATACGCAGTATTTT. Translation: CASSRLAGIRTDTQYF.

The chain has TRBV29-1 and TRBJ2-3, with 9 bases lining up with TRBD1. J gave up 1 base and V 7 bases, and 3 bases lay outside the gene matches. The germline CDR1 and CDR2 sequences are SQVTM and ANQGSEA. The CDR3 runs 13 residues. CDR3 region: CSDRTGGTDTQYF. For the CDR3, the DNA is TGCAGCGACCGGACAGGGGGCACAGATACGCAGTATTTT.

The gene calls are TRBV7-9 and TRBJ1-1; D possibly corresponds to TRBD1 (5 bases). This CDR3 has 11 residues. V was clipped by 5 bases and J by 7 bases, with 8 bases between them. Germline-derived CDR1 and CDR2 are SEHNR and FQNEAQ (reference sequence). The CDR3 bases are TGTGCCAGCAGCCGGGGGGGTGAAGCTTTCTTT. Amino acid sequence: CASSRGGEAFF. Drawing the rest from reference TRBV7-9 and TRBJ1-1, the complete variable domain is DTGVSQNPRHKITKRGQNVTFRCDPISEHNRLYWYRQTLGQGPEFLTYFQNEAQLEKSRLLSDRFSAERPKGSFSTLEIQRTEQGDSAMYLCASSRGGEAFFGQGTRLTVV.

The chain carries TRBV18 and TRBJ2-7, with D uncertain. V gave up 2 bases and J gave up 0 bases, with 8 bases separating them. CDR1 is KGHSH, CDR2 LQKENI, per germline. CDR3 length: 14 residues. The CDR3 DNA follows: TGTGCCAGCTCACCAGAGGAGAGCTCCTACGAGCAGTACTTC. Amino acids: CASSPEESSYEQYF. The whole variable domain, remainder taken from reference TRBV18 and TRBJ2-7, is NAGVMQNPRHLVRRRGQEARLRCSPMKGHSHVYWYRQLPEEGLKFMVYLQKENIIDESGMPKERFSAEFPKEGPSILRIQQVVRGDSAAYFCASSPEESSYEQYFGPGTRLTVT.

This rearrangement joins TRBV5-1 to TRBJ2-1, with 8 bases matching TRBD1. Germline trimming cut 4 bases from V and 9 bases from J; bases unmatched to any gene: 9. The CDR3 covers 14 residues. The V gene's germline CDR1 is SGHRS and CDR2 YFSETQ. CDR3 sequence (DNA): TGCGCCAGCAGCGTGCAGACAGGGGAGAGTGAGCAGTTCTTC. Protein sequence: CASSVQTGESEQFF.

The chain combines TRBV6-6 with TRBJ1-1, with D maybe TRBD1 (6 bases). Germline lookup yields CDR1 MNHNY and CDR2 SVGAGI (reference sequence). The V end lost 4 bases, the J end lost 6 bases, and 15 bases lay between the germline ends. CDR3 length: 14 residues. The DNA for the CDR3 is TGTGCCAGCAGTTCACCACAGGGTTACGCTGAAGCTTTCTTT. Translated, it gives CASSSPQGYAEAFF.

DNA for the CDR3: TGTGCCAGCAGCCCTCCGGGGGGGAGGCAGCCCCAGCATTTT. Its protein is CASSPPGGRQPQHF. This chain links TRBV27 with TRBJ1-5, with TRBD1 as a possible D gene (5 bases). Germline CDR1 is MNHEY and CDR2 is SMNVEV (reference sequence). The V gene lost 6 bases and the J gene lost 7 bases, with 16 bases spanning the gap. This CDR3 has 14 residues.

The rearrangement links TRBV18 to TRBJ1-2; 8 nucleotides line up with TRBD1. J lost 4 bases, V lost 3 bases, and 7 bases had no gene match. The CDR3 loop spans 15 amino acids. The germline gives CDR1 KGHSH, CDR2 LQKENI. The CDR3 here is CASSPGTGGGYGYTF. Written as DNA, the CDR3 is TGTGCCAGCTCACCGGGGACAGGCGGAGGCTATGGCTACACCTTC.

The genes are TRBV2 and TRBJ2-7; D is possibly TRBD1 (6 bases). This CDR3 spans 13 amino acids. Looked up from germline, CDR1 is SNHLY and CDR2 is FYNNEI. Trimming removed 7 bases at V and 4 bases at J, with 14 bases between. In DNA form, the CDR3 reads TGTGCCAGCAAGTTAAACAGGGAGTACGAGCAGTACTTC. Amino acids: CASKLNREYEQYF. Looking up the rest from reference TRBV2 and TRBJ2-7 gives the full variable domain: EPEVTQTPSHQVTQMGQEVILRCVPISNHLYFYWYRQILGQKVEFLVSFYNNEISEKSEIFDDQFSVERPDGSNFTLKIRSTKLEDSAMYFCASKLNREYEQYFGPGTRLTVT.

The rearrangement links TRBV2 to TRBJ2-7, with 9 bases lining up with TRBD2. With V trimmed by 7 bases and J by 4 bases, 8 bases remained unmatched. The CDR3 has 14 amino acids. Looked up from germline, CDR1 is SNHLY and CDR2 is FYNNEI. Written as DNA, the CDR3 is TGTGCCAGCATGATGTTAGCGGGAGTTTACGAGCAGTACTTC. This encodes CASMMLAGVYEQYF.

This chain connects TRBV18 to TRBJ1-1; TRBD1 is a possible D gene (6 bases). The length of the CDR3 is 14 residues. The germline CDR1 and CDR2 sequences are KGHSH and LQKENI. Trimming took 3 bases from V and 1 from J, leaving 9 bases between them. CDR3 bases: TGTGCCAGCTCACCGGGACAAACGAACACTGAAGCTTTCTTT. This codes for CASSPGQTNTEAFF.

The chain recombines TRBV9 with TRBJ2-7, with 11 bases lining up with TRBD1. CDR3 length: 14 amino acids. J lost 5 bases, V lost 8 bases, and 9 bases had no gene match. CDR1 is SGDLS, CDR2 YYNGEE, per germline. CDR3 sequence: CASRGQGVPNEQYF. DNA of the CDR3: TGTGCCAGTAGGGGACAGGGGGTCCCCAACGAGCAGTACTTC.

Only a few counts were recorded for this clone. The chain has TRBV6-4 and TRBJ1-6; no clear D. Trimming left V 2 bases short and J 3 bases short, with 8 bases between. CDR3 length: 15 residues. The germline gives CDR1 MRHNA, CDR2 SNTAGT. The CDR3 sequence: CASSDTAGYNSPLHF. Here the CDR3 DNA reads TGTGCCAGCAGTGACACGGCGGGCTATAATTCACCCCTCCACTTT.

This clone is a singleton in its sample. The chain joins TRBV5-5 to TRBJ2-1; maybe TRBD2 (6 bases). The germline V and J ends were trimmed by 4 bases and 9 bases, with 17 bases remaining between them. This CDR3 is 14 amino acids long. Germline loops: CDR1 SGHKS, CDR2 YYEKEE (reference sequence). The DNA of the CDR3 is TGTGCCAGCAGCACAACCGGAGGGCGAATTGAGCAGTTCTTC. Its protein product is CASSTTGGRIEQFF.

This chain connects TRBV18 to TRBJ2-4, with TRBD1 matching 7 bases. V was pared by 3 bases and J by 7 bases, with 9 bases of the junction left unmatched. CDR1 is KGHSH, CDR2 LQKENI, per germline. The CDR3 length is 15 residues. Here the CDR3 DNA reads TGTGCCAGCTCACCCCGAACAGGGGAACGGAACATTCAGTACTTC. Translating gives CASSPRTGERNIQYF.